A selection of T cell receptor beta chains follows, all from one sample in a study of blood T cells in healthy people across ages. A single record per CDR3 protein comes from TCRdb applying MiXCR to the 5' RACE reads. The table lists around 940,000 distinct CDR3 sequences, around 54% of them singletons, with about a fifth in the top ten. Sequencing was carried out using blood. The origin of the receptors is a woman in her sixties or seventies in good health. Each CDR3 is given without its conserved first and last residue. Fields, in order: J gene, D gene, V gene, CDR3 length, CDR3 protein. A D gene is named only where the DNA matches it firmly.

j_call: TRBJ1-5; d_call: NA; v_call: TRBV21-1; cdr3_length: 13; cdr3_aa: CRGGRGNSNQPQH
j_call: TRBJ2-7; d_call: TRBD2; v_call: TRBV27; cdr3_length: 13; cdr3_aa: ASRPLAGRSYEQY
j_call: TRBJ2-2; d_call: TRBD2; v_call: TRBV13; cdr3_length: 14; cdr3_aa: ASSLMGGANTGELF
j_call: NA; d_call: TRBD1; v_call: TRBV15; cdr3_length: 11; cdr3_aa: ATSSRGRREQF
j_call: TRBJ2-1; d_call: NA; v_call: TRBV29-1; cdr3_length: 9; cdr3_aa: STRPDNEQF
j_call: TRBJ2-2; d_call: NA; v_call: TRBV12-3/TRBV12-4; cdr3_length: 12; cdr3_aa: ASSFGGANGELF
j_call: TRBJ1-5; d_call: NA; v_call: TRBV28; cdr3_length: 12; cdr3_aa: ASSLVGHNQPQH
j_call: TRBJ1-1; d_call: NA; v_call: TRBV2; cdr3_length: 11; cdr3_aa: ASTVTLNTEAF
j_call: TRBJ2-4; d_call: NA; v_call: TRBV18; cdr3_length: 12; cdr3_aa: TSSPDITKNIQY
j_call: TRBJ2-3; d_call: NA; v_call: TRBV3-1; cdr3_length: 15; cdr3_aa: ASSPGEGRRGGDTQY
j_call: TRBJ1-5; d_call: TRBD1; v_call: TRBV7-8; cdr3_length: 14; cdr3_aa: ASSLGTGEGNQPLH
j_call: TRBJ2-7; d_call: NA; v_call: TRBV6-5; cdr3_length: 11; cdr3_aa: ASTGRSSYEQY
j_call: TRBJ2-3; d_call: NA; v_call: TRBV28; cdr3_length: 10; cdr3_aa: ASSTVSSPQY
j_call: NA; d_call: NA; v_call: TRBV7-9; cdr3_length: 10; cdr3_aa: ASSFRGAEQY
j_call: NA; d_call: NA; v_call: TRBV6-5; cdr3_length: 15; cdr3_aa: ASSYQRLASRRGEQY
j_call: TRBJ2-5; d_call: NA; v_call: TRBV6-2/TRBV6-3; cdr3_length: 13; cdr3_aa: ASSYRAIYQETQY
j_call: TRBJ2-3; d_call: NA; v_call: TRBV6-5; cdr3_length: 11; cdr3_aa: ASSISLGDTQY
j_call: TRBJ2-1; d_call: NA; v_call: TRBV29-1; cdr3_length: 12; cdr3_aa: SVTRDSSYNEQF
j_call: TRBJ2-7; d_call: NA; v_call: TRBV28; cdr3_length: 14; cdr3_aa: ASSDAGRGTPYEQY
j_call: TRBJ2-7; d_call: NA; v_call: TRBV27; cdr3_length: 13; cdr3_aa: ASSLRPGSPYEQY
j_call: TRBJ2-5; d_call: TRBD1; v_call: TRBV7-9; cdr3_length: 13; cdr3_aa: ASSLATGGLETQY
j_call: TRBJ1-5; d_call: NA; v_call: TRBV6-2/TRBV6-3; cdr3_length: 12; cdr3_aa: ASRVRDHNQPQH
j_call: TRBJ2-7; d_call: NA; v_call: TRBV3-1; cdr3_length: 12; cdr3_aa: ASSSYGPSYEQY
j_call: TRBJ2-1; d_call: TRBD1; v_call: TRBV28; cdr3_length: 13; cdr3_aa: ASSVSGTGGYKQF
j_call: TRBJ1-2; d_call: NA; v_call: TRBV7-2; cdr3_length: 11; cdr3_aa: ASSRPSSYGYT
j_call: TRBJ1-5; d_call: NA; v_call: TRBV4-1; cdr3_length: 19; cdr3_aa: ASSQDRVMEGTGRRDQPQH
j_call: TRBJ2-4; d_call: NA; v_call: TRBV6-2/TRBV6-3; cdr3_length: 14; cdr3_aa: ASSDRPASAKNIQY
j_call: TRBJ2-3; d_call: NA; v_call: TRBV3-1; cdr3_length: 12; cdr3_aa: ASSQQVRTDTQY
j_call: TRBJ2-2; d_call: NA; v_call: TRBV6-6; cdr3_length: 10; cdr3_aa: ASRPASGELF
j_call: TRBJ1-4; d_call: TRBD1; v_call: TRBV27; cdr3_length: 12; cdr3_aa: ASRGTGEGEKLF
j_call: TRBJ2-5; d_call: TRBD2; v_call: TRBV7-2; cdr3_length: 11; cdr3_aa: ASSWEGTETQY
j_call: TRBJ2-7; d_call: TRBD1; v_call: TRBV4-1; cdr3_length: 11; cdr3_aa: ASSPTGTVEQY
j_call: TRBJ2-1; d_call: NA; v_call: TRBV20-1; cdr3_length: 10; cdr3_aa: SARDWKREQF
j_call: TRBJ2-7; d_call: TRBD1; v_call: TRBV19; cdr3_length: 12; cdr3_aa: ASSAQGASYEQY
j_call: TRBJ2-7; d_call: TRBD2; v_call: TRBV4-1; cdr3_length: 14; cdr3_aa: ASSLRGGKDLYEQY
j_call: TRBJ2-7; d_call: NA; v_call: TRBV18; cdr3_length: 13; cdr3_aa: ASSPPVGEKYEQY
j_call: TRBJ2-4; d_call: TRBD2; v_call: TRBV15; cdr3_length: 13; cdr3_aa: ATSRTSGKQNIQY
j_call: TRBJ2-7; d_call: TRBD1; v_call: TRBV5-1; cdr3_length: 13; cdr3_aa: ASSEAGTGDYEQY
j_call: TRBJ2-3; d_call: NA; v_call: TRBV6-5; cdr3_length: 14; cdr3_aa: ASSYLQPRQPDTQY
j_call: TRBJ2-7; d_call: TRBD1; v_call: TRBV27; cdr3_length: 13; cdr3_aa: ASSPGTGFTYEQY
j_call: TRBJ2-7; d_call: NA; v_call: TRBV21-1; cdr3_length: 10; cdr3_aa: ASSKFAAEQY
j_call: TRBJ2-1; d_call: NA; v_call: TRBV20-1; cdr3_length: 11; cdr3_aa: SAGGPAYNEQF
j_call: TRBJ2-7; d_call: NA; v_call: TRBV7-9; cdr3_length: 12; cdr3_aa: ASSLMAGTYEQY
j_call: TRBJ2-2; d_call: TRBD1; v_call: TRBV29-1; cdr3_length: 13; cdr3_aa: SVEGLGQGTGELF
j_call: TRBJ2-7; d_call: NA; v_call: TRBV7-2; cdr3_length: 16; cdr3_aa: ASSLGASFGVSSYEQY
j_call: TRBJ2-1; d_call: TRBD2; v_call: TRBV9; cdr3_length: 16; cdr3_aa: ASSAGTSGIRRGNEQF
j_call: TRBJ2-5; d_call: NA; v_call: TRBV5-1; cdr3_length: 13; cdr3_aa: ASSGSGENQETQY
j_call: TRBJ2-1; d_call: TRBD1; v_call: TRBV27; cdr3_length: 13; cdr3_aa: ASTSQGAGYNEQF
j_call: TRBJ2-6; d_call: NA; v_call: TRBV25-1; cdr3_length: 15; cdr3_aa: ASSEGGQGSGANVLT
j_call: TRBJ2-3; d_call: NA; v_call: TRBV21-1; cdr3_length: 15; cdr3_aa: ASSPSRLAGVEDTQY
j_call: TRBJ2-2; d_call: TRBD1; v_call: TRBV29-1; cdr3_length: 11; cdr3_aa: SVRQGATGELF
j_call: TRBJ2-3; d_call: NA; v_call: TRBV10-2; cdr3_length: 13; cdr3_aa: ASSESRGPTDTQY
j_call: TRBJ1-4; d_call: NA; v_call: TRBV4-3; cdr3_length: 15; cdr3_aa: ASSQEGGARANEKLF
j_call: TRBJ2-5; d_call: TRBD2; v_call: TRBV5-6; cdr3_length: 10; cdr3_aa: ASSSQAGEQY
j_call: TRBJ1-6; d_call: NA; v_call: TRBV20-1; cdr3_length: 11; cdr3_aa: SASNVQNSPLH
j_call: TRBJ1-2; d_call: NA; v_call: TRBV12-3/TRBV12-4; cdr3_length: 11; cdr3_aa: ASSVNNGNGYT
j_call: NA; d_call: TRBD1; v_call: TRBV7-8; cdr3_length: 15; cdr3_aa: ASSLGTPGQLEGTQY
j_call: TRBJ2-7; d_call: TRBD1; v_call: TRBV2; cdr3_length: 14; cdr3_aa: ASSDPGTGTFYEQY
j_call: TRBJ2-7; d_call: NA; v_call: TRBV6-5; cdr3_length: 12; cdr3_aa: ASSYSQEAYEQY